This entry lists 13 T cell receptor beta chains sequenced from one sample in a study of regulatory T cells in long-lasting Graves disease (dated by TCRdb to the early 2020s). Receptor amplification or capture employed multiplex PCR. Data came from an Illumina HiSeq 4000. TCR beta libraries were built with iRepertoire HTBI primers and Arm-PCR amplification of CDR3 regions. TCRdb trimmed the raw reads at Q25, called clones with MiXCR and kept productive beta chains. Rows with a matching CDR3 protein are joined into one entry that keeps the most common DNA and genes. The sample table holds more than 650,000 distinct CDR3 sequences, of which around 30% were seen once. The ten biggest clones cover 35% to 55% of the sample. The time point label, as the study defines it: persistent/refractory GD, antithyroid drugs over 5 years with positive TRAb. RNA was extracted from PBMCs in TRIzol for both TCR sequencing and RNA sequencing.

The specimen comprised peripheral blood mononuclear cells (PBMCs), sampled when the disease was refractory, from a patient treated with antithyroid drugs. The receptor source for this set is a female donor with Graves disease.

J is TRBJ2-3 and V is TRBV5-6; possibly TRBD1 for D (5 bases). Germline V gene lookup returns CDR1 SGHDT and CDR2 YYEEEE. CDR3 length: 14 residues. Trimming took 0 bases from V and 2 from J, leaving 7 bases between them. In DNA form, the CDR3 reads TGTGCCAGCAGCTTGGGACAGAACACAGATACGCAGTATTTT. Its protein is CASSLGQNTDTQYF.

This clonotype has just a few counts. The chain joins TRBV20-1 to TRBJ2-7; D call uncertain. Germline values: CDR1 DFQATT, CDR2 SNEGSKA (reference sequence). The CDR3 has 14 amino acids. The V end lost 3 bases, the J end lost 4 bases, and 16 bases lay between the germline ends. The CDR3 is CSASPRARAYEQYF. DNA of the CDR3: TGCAGTGCTAGCCCCCGGGCCCGTGCTTACGAGCAGTACTTC.

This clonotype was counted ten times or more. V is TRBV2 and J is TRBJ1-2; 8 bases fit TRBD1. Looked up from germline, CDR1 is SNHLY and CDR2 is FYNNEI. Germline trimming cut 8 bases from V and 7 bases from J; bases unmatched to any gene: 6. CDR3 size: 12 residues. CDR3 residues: CASPGQAFGYTF. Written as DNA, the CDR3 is TGTGCCAGCCCGGGACAGGCTTTTGGCTACACCTTC.

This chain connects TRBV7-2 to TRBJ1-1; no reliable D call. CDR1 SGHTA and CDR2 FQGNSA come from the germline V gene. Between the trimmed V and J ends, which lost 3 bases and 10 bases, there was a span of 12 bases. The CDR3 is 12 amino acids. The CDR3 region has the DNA TGTGCCAGCAGCTTGAATGCCGGTGGAGCTTTCTTT. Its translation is CASSLNAGGAFF.

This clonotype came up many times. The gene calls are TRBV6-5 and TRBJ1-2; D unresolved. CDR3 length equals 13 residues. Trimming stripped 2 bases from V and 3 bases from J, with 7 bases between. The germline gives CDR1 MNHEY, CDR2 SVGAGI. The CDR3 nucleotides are TGTGCCAGCAGTTACGGGAAAGACTATGGCTACACCTTC. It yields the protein CASSYGKDYGYTF.

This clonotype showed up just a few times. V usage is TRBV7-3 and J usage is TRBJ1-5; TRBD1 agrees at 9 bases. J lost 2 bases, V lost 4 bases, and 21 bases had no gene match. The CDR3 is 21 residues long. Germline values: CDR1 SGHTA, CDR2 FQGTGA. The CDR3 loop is CASSSLSGTGPRRQGNQPQHF. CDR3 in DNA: TGTGCCAGCAGCTCTCTGTCAGGGACAGGGCCTCGGAGGCAAGGCAATCAGCCCCAGCATTTT.

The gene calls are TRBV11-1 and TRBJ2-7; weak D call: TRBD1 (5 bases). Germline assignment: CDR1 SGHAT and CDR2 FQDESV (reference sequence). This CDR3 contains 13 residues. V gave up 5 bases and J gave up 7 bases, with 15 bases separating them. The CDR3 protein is CASSRAGLGEQYF. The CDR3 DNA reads TGTGCCAGCAGCCGGGCAGGGTTAGGGGAGCAGTACTTC.

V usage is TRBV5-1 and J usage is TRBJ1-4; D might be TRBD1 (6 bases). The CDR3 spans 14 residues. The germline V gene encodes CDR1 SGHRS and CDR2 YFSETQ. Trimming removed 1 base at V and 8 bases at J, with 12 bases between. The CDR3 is CASSLRGHEEKLFF. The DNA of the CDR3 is TGCGCCAGCAGCTTGAGGGGACACGAGGAAAAACTGTTTTTT.

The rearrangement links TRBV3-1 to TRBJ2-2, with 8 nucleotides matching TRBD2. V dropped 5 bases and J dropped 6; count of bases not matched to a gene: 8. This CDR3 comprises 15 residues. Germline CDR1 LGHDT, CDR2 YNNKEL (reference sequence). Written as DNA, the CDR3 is TGTGCCAGCAGCTCCCCCCCGGGGGGGGCCGGGGAGCTGTTTTTT. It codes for CASSSPPGGAGELFF.

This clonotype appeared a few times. CDR3 sequence reads: CSAINRETQYF. The CDR3 DNA reads TGCAGTGCTATAAACCGGGAGACCCAGTACTTC. The chain has TRBV20-1 and TRBJ2-5; D remains ambiguous. This CDR3 is built from 11 residues. Trimming took off 4 bases at V and 5 bases at J, with 8 bases between the two ends. Germline V gives CDR1 DFQATT, CDR2 SNEGSKA (reference sequence).

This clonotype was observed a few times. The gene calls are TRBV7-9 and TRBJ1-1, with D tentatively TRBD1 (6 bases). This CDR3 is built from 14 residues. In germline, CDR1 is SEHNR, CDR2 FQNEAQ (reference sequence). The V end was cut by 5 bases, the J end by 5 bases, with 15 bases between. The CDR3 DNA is TGTGCCAGCAGCGCACAGGGAAGTGGTACTGAAGCTTTCTTT. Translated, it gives CASSAQGSGTEAFF.

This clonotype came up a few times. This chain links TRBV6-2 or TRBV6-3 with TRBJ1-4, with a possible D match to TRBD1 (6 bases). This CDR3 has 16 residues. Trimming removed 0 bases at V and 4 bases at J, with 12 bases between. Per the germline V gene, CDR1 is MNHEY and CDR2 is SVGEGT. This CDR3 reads CASSYSTGSFNEKLFF. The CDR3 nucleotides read TGTGCCAGCAGTTACTCTACAGGGTCATTTAATGAAAAACTGTTTTTT.

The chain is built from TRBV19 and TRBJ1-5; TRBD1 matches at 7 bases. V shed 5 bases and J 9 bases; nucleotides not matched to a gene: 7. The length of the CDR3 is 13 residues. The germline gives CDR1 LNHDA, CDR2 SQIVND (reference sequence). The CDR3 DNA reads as TGTGCCAGTAGTTTGGGACAGAACAGGCCCCAGCATTTT. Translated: CASSLGQNRPQHF.